Listed here are 15 T cell receptor beta chains from one sample, sequenced in a study of cytomegalovirus exposure and HLA in healthy donors. Researchers ran the PCR with 60 Vbeta and 13 Jbeta primers. Sequencing used immunoSEQ multiplex PCR; TCRdb keeps in-frame clones, though not all of them. The sample lists 100,000 to 150,000 clones, around 77% seen once, with roughly 4.2% in the top ten. The sample consisted of PBMCs. These TCRs come from a male donor in good health and CMV-seropositive.

The rearrangement links TRBV28 to TRBJ1-1; D gene uncertain. The CDR3 has 13 residues. Germline V gives CDR1 MDHEN, CDR2 SYDVKM. Trimming pared 10 bases from V and 11 bases from J, leaving 23 bases between. The CDR3 here is CATTTLVGGRAFF. In DNA, the CDR3 is TGTGCCACAACAACCTTGGTGGGAGGCCGTGCTTTCTTT.

This clone was seen only a few times. CDR3 in DNA: TGTGCCTGGACGAGGGATAGCAATCAGCCCCAGCATTTT. This sequence encodes CAWTRDSNQPQHF. The chain carries TRBV30 and TRBJ1-5, with no clear D. Germline V CDR1 and CDR2: GTSNPN, SVGIG (reference sequence). CDR3 length: 13 residues. V lost 4 bases and J lost 0, with 7 bases in between.

This sequence joins TRBV7-9 and TRBJ1-6; D is perhaps TRBD1 (5 bases). V was clipped by 5 bases and J by 7 bases, with 15 bases between them. CDR1 and CDR2 (germline): SEHNR, FQNEAQ (reference sequence). The CDR3 has 15 amino acids. CDR3 DNA sequence: TGTGCCAGCAGCCCGCTCGGCAGGGCGAATTCACCCCTCCACTTT. Protein product: CASSPLGRANSPLHF.

The chain recombines TRBV11-2 with TRBJ2-1; D gene uncertain. Trimming shortened V by 8 bases and J by 0 bases, and 14 bases separated the two germline ends. The CDR3 is 15 amino acids. Germline-derived CDR1 and CDR2 are SGHAT and FQNNGV. DNA for the CDR3: TGTGCCAGCTCTCCTATTAATGGCTCCTACAATGAGCAGTTCTTC. As protein: CASSPINGSYNEQFF.

A single count supports this clone. This chain joins TRBV14 and TRBJ2-3; 7 bases line up with TRBD1. There are 15 residues in the CDR3. From germline, CDR1 is SGHDN and CDR2 FVKESK. After removal of 3 bases from V and 2 bases from J, the junction contained 5 bases not matched to a gene. The CDR3 bases are TGTGCCAGCAGCCACACAGGGGCGAACACAGATACGCAGTATTTT. Its protein is CASSHTGANTDTQYF. Based on the CDR3 plus reference TRBV14 and TRBJ2-3, the full variable domain is EAGVTQFPSHSVIEKGQTVTLRCDPISGHDNLYWYRRVMGKEIKFLLHFVKESKQDESGMPNNRFLAERTGGTYSTLKVQPAELEDSGVYFCASSHTGANTDTQYFGPGTRLTVL.

The count of this clone is one. The chain recombines TRBV5-1 with TRBJ2-7; 8 bases line up with TRBD1. V trimming: 7 bases; J trimming: 4 bases; junction bases outside the gene matches: 4. The germline V gene encodes CDR1 SGHRS and CDR2 YFSETQ. The CDR3 is 12 amino acids. The CDR3 coding sequence is TGCGCCAGCGGACAGGGAAGGTACGAGCAGTACTTC. Translating it yields CASGQGRYEQYF.

This rearrangement joins TRBV7-2 to TRBJ1-2, with no clear D. This CDR3 region has 14 residues. V gave up 5 bases and J gave up 0 bases, with 10 bases separating them. Germline V CDR1 and CDR2: SGHTA, FQGNSA. The CDR3 region is CASSPSASNYGYTF. CDR3 DNA: TGTGCCAGCAGCCCTAGCGCGTCTAACTATGGCTACACCTTC.

The gene calls are TRBV5-1 and TRBJ1-3; no clear D gene. This CDR3 contains 12 residues. Trimming pared 5 bases from V and 12 bases from J, leaving 15 bases between. Per the germline V gene, CDR1 is SGHRS and CDR2 is YFSETQ. CDR3 in amino acids: CASSSSGDCIYF. CDR3 coding DNA: TGCGCCAGCAGTTCATCCGGAGATTGCATATATTTT.

The chain employs TRBV28 and TRBJ2-7, with D possibly TRBD2 on 6 matching bases. The CDR3 is 14 amino acids. Between the trimmed V and J ends, which lost 2 bases and 6 bases, there was a span of 14 bases. The germline V gene has CDR1 MDHEN and CDR2 SYDVKM. CDR3 protein: CASSLVGGRGEQYF. Here the CDR3 DNA reads TGTGCCAGCAGTTTAGTGGGAGGCCGGGGCGAGCAGTACTTC.

The chain is built from TRBV5-1 and TRBJ2-7; maybe TRBD2 (5 bases). This CDR3 spans 13 amino acids. V was pared by 7 bases and J by 7 bases, with 18 bases between. Germline V gene lookup returns CDR1 SGHRS and CDR2 YFSETQ. Written as DNA, the CDR3 is TGCGCCAGCGGCTCGGAGGTCTCGCAGGAGCAGTACTTC. Amino acid sequence: CASGSEVSQEQYF.

In DNA, the CDR3 is TGTGCCAGCAGCGCCAGTCCCAGCGGATACGAGCAGTACTTC. Translated: CASSASPSGYEQYF. The rearrangement uses TRBV9 and TRBJ2-7, with a weak D call TRBD2 (5 bases). Trimming pared 3 bases from V and 4 bases from J, leaving 14 bases between. The CDR3 extends over 14 amino acids. The V gene's germline CDR1 is SGDLS and CDR2 YYNGEE.

The chain is built from TRBV27 and TRBJ1-4; perhaps TRBD1 as D (6 bases). Per germline, CDR1 MNHEY and CDR2 SMNVEV (reference sequence). V dropped 5 bases and J dropped 1 base, with 17 bases sitting between them. The length of the CDR3 is 17 residues. The CDR3 region is CASSRFSHRETNEKLFF. As DNA, the CDR3 is TGTGCCAGCAGTAGATTCTCCCACAGGGAAACTAATGAAAAACTGTTTTTT.

This chain joins TRBV5-4 and TRBJ2-5, with TRBD2 matching 12 bases. CDR1 is SGHNT, CDR2 YYREEE, per germline (reference sequence). V shed 1 base and J 4 bases; nucleotides not matched to a gene: 5. CDR3 size: 16 residues. CDR3 DNA: TGTGCCAGCAGCTTGACTAGCGGGGGGCGAGGAGAGACCCAGTACTTC. It codes for CASSLTSGGRGETQYF.

In DNA, the CDR3 is TGTGCCAGCAGTGAGGGGGCCCAAGATACGCAGTATTTT. It translates to CASSEGAQDTQYF. This sequence joins TRBV6-6 and TRBJ2-3; 7 bases agree with TRBD1. After removal of 5 bases from V and 5 bases from J, the junction contained 4 bases not matched to a gene. The germline gives CDR1 MNHNY, CDR2 SVGAGI (reference sequence). The CDR3 is 13 residues long.

This chain connects TRBV11-2 to TRBJ2-5; D may be TRBD2 (6 bases). The better agreement between TRBJ2-7 and the DNA end casts doubt on the J call. In germline, CDR1 is SGHAT, CDR2 FQNNGV. CDR3 length: 14 residues. The CDR3 DNA follows: TGTGCCAGCAGCTCCCGGGACTCCCGGCCCGAGCAGTACTTC. Its protein product is CASSSRDSRPEQYF.